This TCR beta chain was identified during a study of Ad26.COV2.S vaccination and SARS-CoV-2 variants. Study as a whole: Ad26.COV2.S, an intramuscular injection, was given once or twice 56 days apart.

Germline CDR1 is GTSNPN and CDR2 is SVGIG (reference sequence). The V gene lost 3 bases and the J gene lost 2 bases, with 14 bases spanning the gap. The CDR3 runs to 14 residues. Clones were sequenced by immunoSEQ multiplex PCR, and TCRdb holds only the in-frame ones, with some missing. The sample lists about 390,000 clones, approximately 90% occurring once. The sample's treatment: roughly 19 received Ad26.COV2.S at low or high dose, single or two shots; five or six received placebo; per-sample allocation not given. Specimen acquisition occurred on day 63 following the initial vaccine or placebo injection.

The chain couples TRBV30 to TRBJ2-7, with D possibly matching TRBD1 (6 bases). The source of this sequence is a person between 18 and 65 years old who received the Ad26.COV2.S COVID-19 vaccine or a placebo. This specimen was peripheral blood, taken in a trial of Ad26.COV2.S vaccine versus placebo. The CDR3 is CAWSADRIPYEQYF. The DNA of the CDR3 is TGTGCCTGGAGCGCGGACAGAATCCCCTACGAGCAGTACTTC.